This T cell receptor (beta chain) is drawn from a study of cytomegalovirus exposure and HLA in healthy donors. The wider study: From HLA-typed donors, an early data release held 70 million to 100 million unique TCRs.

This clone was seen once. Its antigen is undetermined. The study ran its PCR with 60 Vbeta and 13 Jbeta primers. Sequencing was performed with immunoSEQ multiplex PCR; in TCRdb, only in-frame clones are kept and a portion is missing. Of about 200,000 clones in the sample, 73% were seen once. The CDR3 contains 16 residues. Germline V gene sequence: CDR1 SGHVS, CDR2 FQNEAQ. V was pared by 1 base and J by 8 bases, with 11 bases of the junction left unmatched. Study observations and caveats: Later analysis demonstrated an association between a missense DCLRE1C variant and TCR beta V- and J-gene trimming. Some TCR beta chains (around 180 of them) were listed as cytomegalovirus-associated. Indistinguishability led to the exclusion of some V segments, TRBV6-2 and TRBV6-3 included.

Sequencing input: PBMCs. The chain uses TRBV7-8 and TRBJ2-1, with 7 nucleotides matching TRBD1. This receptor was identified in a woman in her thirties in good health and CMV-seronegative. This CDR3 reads CASSLVGGSFRDEQFF. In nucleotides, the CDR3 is TGTGCCAGCAGCTTAGTAGGGGGCTCCTTTAGGGATGAGCAGTTCTTC.